One and the same sample provided the 25 T cell receptor beta chains below, sequenced in a study of human thymus T cells. Corrective heart surgery yielded resections, and these provided the thymus tissue. The assay was immunoSEQ multiplex PCR, and TCRdb's table has in-frame clones only and misses some. The sample lists around 120,000 clones, around 94% occurring once. Sequencing was done on a sample of thymus tissue. These receptors originate from a boy under two years old with a congenital heart defect but otherwise immunologically healthy.

The rearrangement joins TRBV6-1 to TRBJ1-5; D is undetermined. The length of the CDR3 is 16 residues. The V end was cut by 2 bases, the J end by 0 bases, with 11 bases between. Germline V gives CDR1 MNHNS, CDR2 SASEGT. The CDR3 region is CASSEWEDISNQPQHF. The CDR3 bases are TGTGCCAGCAGTGAATGGGAAGACATTAGCAATCAGCCCCAGCATTTT.

As concerns this clone: The same CDR3 is also encoded by other DNA sequences in this sample. The gene calls are TRBV5-6 and TRBJ1-1, with 10 bases aligning to TRBD1. After removal of 0 bases from V and 2 bases from J, the junction contained 1 base not matched to a gene. There are 15 residues in the CDR3. Germline-derived CDR1 and CDR2 are SGHDT and YYEEEE. The CDR3 DNA reads TGTGCCAGCAGCTTGGGGGACAGGGGCAACACTGAAGCTTTCTTT. As protein: CASSLGDRGNTEAFF.

CDR3 region: CASSLNAEAFF. The CDR3 region has the DNA TGTGCCAGTAGTCTCAATGCTGAAGCTTTCTTT. The chain joins TRBV19 to TRBJ1-1; no clear D gene. CDR3 size: 11 residues. Trimming stripped 5 bases from V and 6 bases from J, with 7 bases between. Germline-derived CDR1 and CDR2 are LNHDA and SQIVND (reference sequence).

Only a few counts were recorded for this clone. This chain links TRBV4-1 with TRBJ1-3, with D possibly being TRBD1 (5 bases). CDR3 length equals 16 residues. The V and J ends lost 1 base and 4 bases respectively, with 14 bases between them. Per germline, CDR1 MGHRA and CDR2 YSYEKL. The CDR3 protein is CASSQGDGHSGNTIYF. In DNA, the CDR3 is TGCGCCAGCAGCCAAGGGGATGGACACTCCGGAAACACCATATATTTT.

V and J are TRBV6-1 and TRBJ2-7; no clear D gene. V lost 11 bases and J 1 base, leaving 15 bases between the germline ends. From germline, CDR1 is MNHNS and CDR2 SASEGT. The CDR3 is made up of 13 amino acids. The chain's CDR3 is CAVRYSLSYEQYF. Here the CDR3 DNA reads TGTGCCGTCCGATACTCTTTGTCCTACGAGCAGTACTTC.

The chain carries TRBV7-2 and TRBJ2-3; D is possibly TRBD1 (6 bases). CDR1 and CDR2 (germline): SGHTA, FQGNSA. CDR3 length equals 15 residues. Between the trimmed V and J ends, which lost 2 bases and 5 bases, there was a span of 14 bases. The CDR3 DNA reads TGTGCCAGCAGCTTAAAGGCAGGGGATGAAGATACGCAGTATTTT. This translates into CASSLKAGDEDTQYF. The complete variable domain, with remaining parts taken from reference TRBV7-2 and TRBJ2-3, reads GAGVSQSPSNKVTEKGKDVELRCDPISGHTALYWYRQSLGQGLEFLIYFQGNSAPDKSGLPSDRFSAERTGGSVSTLTIQRTQQEDSAVYLCASSLKAGDEDTQYFGPGTRLTVL.

For the CDR3, the DNA is TGTGCCAGCAGTGGGTACAGGGCTGGTGAAGCTTTCTTT. It yields the protein CASSGYRAGEAFF. V usage is TRBV2 and J usage is TRBJ1-1; D is possibly TRBD1 (6 bases). Trimming took 4 bases from V and 7 from J, leaving 13 bases between them. The CDR3 sequence is 13 residues long. Germline V CDR1 and CDR2: SNHLY, FYNNEI. The entire variable domain, with the rest obtained from reference TRBV2 and TRBJ1-1, is as follows: EPEVTQTPSHQVTQMGQEVILRCVPISNHLYFYWYRQILGQKVEFLVSFYNNEISEKSEIFDDQFSVERPDGSNFTLKIRSTKLEDSAMYFCASSGYRAGEAFFGQGTRLTVV.

On this clone itself: Other DNA sequences in this sample translate to the same CDR3. The DNA for the CDR3 is TGCGCCAGCAGCCAAGAGTTCAGGGGCAGATCGCCCCTCCACTTT. As protein: CASSQEFRGRSPLHF. The V gene is TRBV4-3, the J gene TRBJ1-6; D might be TRBD1 (6 bases). This CDR3 has 15 amino acids. Germline V gene lookup returns CDR1 LGHNA and CDR2 YSLEER. The V gene lost 0 bases and the J gene lost 13 bases, with 16 bases spanning the gap.

The rearrangement joins TRBV21-1 to TRBJ2-1. TRBV21-1 is shown as a pseudogene. The CDR3 length is 15 residues. CDR3 bases: TGTGCCAGCAGCAAACTTATACTGGGCTACAATGAGCAGTTCTTC. Its translation is CASSKLILGYNEQFF.

The rearrangement joins TRBV5-4 to TRBJ2-7, with D perhaps TRBD1 (5 bases). CDR1 is SGHNT, CDR2 YYREEE, per germline (reference sequence). The CDR3 consists of 15 residues. Trimming took off 0 bases at V and 6 bases at J, with 16 bases between the two ends. The CDR3 DNA reads TGTGCCAGCAGCTTGGCCAGGGCAGGGAAGAGCGAGCAGTACTTC. It codes for CASSLARAGKSEQYF.

The chain employs TRBV15 and TRBJ1-2; a possible D gene is TRBD1 (6 bases). V lost 0 bases and J 8 bases, leaving 13 bases between the germline ends. Per the germline V gene, CDR1 is LNHNV and CDR2 is YYDKDF (reference sequence). The CDR3 has 14 residues. The CDR3 reads CATSRDRGVQGYTF. CDR3 coding DNA: TGTGCCACCAGCAGAGATAGGGGGGTCCAAGGCTACACCTTC.

The chain has TRBV7-9 and TRBJ1-1; a possible D gene is TRBD1 (6 bases). The germline CDR1 and CDR2 sequences are SEHNR and FQNEAQ (reference sequence). V was shortened by 1 base and J by 1 base, with 19 bases between the two germline ends. There are 18 residues in the CDR3. This CDR3 reads CASSLVGTPQRGNTEAFF. The DNA for the CDR3 is TGTGCCAGCAGCTTAGTTGGGACACCACAAAGGGGGAACACTGAAGCTTTCTTT.

The chain links TRBV7-2 to TRBJ2-1; 8 bases align to TRBD2. After removal of 5 bases from V and 0 bases from J, the junction contained 15 bases not matched to a gene. The CDR3 consists of 19 residues. Germline CDR1 and CDR2: SGHTA and FQGNSA. CDR3 in amino acids: CASSADVLLAESSYNEQFF. The CDR3 coding sequence is TGTGCCAGCAGCGCCGACGTCTTACTAGCGGAGAGCTCCTACAATGAGCAGTTCTTC.

The chain has TRBV10-3 and TRBJ1-1; D unresolved. CDR1 is ENHRY and CDR2 is SYGVKD in the germline V gene. Trimming cost V 0 bases and J 1 base, with 6 bases left between them. CDR3 size: 14 residues. The CDR3 is CAISESSRNTEAFF. The CDR3 region has the DNA TGTGCCATCAGTGAGTCTTCGAGGAACACTGAAGCTTTCTTT.

This chain links TRBV4-1 with TRBJ1-5; TRBD1 is a possible D gene (5 bases). Trimming left V 0 bases short and J 2 bases short, with 11 bases between. The CDR3 extends over 16 amino acids. Germline values: CDR1 MGHRA, CDR2 YSYEKL. CDR3 DNA sequence: TGCGCCAGCAGCCAAGATGGGGCAGGTCGCAATCAGCCCCAGCATTTT. Translation gives CASSQDGAGRNQPQHF.

The V gene is TRBV28, the J gene TRBJ2-7, with D perhaps TRBD2 (5 bases). CDR3 length: 12 residues. Germline V gene sequence: CDR1 MDHEN, CDR2 SYDVKM. V dropped 1 base and J dropped 6 bases, with 7 bases sitting between them. In DNA, the CDR3 is TGTGCCAGCAGTTTATCGGCGGGCGAGCAGTACTTC. Its protein is CASSLSAGEQYF.

V and J are TRBV7-6 and TRBJ2-5; D possibly corresponds to TRBD2 (5 bases). Germline CDR1 is SGHVS and CDR2 is FNYEAQ. Deletions cut 0 bases from V and 5 bases from J, with 10 bases between. The CDR3 covers 14 residues. The CDR3 reads CASSLARESETQYF. The CDR3 DNA reads as TGTGCCAGCAGCTTAGCTCGGGAATCGGAGACCCAGTACTTC.

The chain has TRBV7-8 and TRBJ2-3; D uncertain. This CDR3 is built from 13 residues. Germline lookup yields CDR1 SGHVS and CDR2 FQNEAQ. Trimming pared 5 bases from V and 0 bases from J, leaving 6 bases between. The CDR3 nucleotides read TGTGCCAGCAGCCGACTGAGCACAGATACGCAGTATTTT. Residues: CASSRLSTDTQYF.

The chain carries TRBV7-4 and TRBJ1-2, with 9 bases lining up with TRBD1. Germline lookup yields CDR1 SGHVT and CDR2 SQSDAQ. The CDR3 spans 14 residues. With V trimmed by 1 base and J by 4 bases, 1 base remained unmatched. The CDR3 region is CASSLVTGGYGYTF. DNA for the CDR3: TGTGCCAGCAGCTTAGTGACAGGGGGCTATGGCTACACCTTC.

The chain recombines TRBV27 with TRBJ2-7; 7 bases fit TRBD1. Germline assignment: CDR1 MNHEY and CDR2 SMNVEV (reference sequence). With V trimmed by 8 bases and J by 0 bases, 7 bases remained unmatched. The length of the CDR3 is 14 residues. This CDR3 reads CASGTGTDSYEQYF. The CDR3 DNA is TGTGCCAGCGGGACCGGGACAGACTCCTACGAGCAGTACTTC.

This rearrangement joins TRBV5-1 to TRBJ2-7; D might be TRBD2 (6 bases). Germline loops: CDR1 SGHRS, CDR2 YFSETQ. This CDR3 has 18 amino acids. The V end lost 1 base, the J end lost 0 bases, and 20 bases lay between the germline ends. CDR3 in amino acids: CASSLSVKRAQVSYEQYF. CDR3 nucleotides: TGCGCCAGCAGCTTGTCCGTTAAGCGGGCTCAGGTCTCCTACGAGCAGTACTTC.

The CDR3 loop is CASSPARGHLSSPLHF. Here the CDR3 DNA reads TGTGCCAGCAGCCCCGCGCGGGGGCACCTAAGTTCACCCCTCCACTTT. The chain combines TRBV5-8 with TRBJ1-6; a weak D match, TRBD1 (6 bases). Trimming pared 4 bases from V and 9 bases from J, leaving 20 bases between. The germline V gene has CDR1 SGHTS and CDR2 YDEGEE. The length of the CDR3 is 16 residues.

This chain joins TRBV15 and TRBJ1-2, with D perhaps matching TRBD1 (5 bases). Germline CDR1 LNHNV, CDR2 YYDKDF (reference sequence). V was cut by 6 bases and J by 4 bases, with 9 bases left in between. This CDR3 is 12 amino acids long. CDR3 nucleotides: TGTGCCACCAGTGGTCAGGGCTATGGCTACACCTTC. This codes for CATSGQGYGYTF. The full variable domain, completed using reference TRBV15 and TRBJ1-2, is DAMVIQNPRYQVTQFGKPVTLSCSQTLNHNVMYWYQQKSSQAPKLLFHYYDKDFNNEADTPDNFQSRRPNTSFCFLDIRSPGLGDTAMYLCATSGQGYGYTFGSGTRLTVV.

Only one count was recorded for this clone. The chain recombines TRBV6-5 with TRBJ1-1; perhaps TRBD1 as D (5 bases). V lost 2 bases to trimming and J lost 5 bases, with 15 bases between them. CDR1 is MNHEY, CDR2 SVGAGI, per germline. This CDR3 has 15 amino acids. The CDR3 sequence is CASSYGSGGRTEAFF. CDR3 DNA: TGTGCCAGCAGTTACGGCTCTGGGGGGAGGACTGAAGCTTTCTTT.

V is TRBV30 and J is TRBJ2-1; D might be TRBD1 or TRBD2, each matching 5 bases. The CDR3 has 17 residues. CDR1 and CDR2 from the germline V gene are GTSNPN and SVGIG (reference sequence). Trimming pared 2 bases from V and 0 bases from J, leaving 17 bases between. CDR3 DNA sequence: TGTGCCTGGAGTCTCCCCTCGGGGCCCAGCTCCTACAATGAGCAGTTCTTC. Its translation: CAWSLPSGPSSYNEQFF.